The T cell receptor beta chain described here comes from a study of beta chain features in type 1 diabetes (dated by TCRdb to the late 2010s). The study in broad terms: Mean age, gender distribution, total cell number and subset yield were not different between patients and healthy donors. A total of some 110 million sorted cells were examined across all samples, and a strong correlation was observed between cell number per subset and RNA yield. Regulatory and stem cell-like memory subsets were isolated from only 8 patients and roughly 8 healthy donors, whereas naive and central memory subsets came from all 30 or so donors. The study compared the TCRB repertoires of sorted circulating CD4+ T cell subsets in recently diagnosed type 1 diabetes patients with those in matched healthy donors.

From each donor, a single peripheral blood sample of about 120 mL on average was drawn into heparinised tubes. Using a panel that included CD45RO, CCR7, CD25, CD127, CD95 and CD27, naive, central memory, regulatory and stem cell-like memory CD4+ T cells were sorted on a BD FACSAria II. Purity was above 95% for every sorted population. PBMCs were isolated immediately by Lymphoprep density gradient centrifugation and stained directly without culture. So that batch effects would be minimized, each experiment stained and sorted samples in pairs, pairing one healthy donor with one patient. General findings and caveats noted by the study authors: In all four CD4+ subsets, TCRB CDR3 length was moderately but significantly shorter in type 1 diabetes patients. At VDJ recombination sites, patients with type 1 diabetes made fewer insertions and deleted more nucleotides, a pattern implying thymic rearrangement abnormalities. Because cDNA was sequenced instead of genomic DNA, highly expressing activated cells could be over-represented, though the groups showed no difference in activation or CD3 levels. Shorter templates might be favored by PCR, yet because patient and control samples were amplified and corrected together, any such skew would affect both groups equally. Naive, central memory and regulatory TCRB repertoires appeared to be more similar among patients than among healthy donors. Only small numbers of individuals were included in the HLA sub-analyses, which left unresolved whether HLA type had any influence on TCRB rearrangement.

About this clone itself: The antigen this receptor binds is unknown. Per-base quality was not reported, and no clone a single base away is much larger than it.

The entire amount of isolated RNA was reverse transcribed using the High Capacity cDNA Reverse Transcription Kit, so the sequenced TCRB transcripts were expressed ones. Naive, central memory and regulatory T cell samples underwent deep immunoSEQ sequencing, averaging about 3.57 million total reads per sample. After sorted cells were lysed in RLT buffer, RNA was extracted with DNase-treated RNeasy Micro or Mini kits, with the choice depending on cell number. Each cell subset was processed separately to prevent cross-contamination, with patient and healthy donor samples processed together. The immunoSEQ multiplex PCR was used to amplify TCRB sequences from cDNA, yielding 87-bp fragments that span the CDR3 region. Sequencing of the amplicons was done on the Illumina HiSeq platform. The authors processed their data as follows. Synthetic template baselines were used to correct PCR bias computationally, reads within Hamming distance 2 were collapsed, and singletons that could not be merged were discarded. Reads were aligned against IMGT to assign V, D and J genes, CDR3 length and insertions or deletions at six rearrangement sites. Within each subset, clonotype counts were normalized to the number of sorted cells before true diversity and Gini coefficients were calculated with the tcR R package. The overlap coefficient, calculated on TCRB nucleotide sequences, was used to measure repertoire sharing. Out-of-frame TCRB sequences from naive cells were analyzed to stand in for the pre-selection repertoire. TCRdb re-hosts the immuneACCESS table, in-frame sequences only. Its copies lack some clones; in the studies checked, an unresolved V gene accounts for under half of them, and the cause for the rest is not known. That table is the source of V, J and clone size, and D and trimming were worked out from the DNA. The sample includes about 650,000 clones, with roughly an eighth observed a single time. Of the sample, approximately 0.11% is held by the ten largest clones.

The TCR sequence derives from a man aged 25 to 40 with type 1 diabetes. Material: naive CD4+ T cells from blood. The cell subset or site label, read with the paper, signifies: true naive CD4+ T cells.

The CDR3 loop reads CAWSVGQGRTDTQYF. The bases read TGTGCCTGGAGTGTAGGCCAGGGCCGCACAGATACGCAGTATTTT. This receptor chain uses TRBV30 and TRBJ2-3; TRBD1 might be the D gene, on 5 matching bases. V is clipped by 0 bases and J by 1 base, and the sequence between their germline boundaries is 11 bases long. The germline V gene (reference sequence) specifies GTSNPN as CDR1 and SVGIG as CDR2. The CDR3 has 15 amino acids, counting the end cysteine and phenylalanine. Left in the record is the CDR3 DNA by itself, 45 bases read in frame from the first base.